Listed here is a single T cell receptor (beta chain). With the 5' RACE reads reprocessed, TCRdb shows one record per CDR3 protein and no DNA. The clone table shows some 210,000 distinct CDR3 sequences, with the ten largest holding approximately 1.6%. The data belong to a study of monozygotic twins with inflammatory bowel disease. CDR1 and CDR2 from the germline V gene are SGHRS and YFSETQ. This CDR3 spans 13 amino acids. This sequence was found in a human donor with ulcerative colitis or Crohn's disease, or a healthy co-twin of an affected twin (not recorded which). The chain links TRBV5-1 to TRBJ2-3; the D call of TRBD1 rests on TCRdb alone, since no DNA is present to check it. Sequenced material: blood. The CDR3 sequence: CASRGQVTDTQYF.